The rows below give T cell receptor beta chains drawn from one sample of a study of blood T cell repertoires in COVID-19. Profiling relied on immunoSEQ multiplex PCR, and the TCRdb table lists in-frame clones only, not all of them. The repertoire holds more than 30,000 clones, with 90% as singletons. The sequencing input was peripheral blood. These TCRs come from a man in his sixties with active COVID-19. Both conserved end residues are part of each CDR3. A D gene is named only where the DNA matches it firmly. Expanded clones get a size class; other rows say once, few or many, or leave the size out.

D gene: -
V gene: TRBV13
clone size: -
CDR3 protein: CASSYPSRRNEQFF

D gene: TRBD2
V gene: TRBV10-2
clone size: -
CDR3 protein: CASWGGDEQFF

D gene: -
V gene: TRBV5-1
clone size: -
CDR3 protein: CASSPRGAMDTQYF

D gene: TRBD1
V gene: TRBV29-1
clone size: -
CDR3 protein: CSVVRTGGYNEQFF

D gene: -
V gene: TRBV11-2
clone size: -
CDR3 protein: CASSLLQGRGYGYTF

D gene: TRBD1
V gene: TRBV9
clone size: few
CDR3 protein: CASRPTGGGYGYTF

D gene: TRBD1
V gene: TRBV9
clone size: -
CDR3 protein: CASSFSGQNTIYF

D gene: -
V gene: TRBV20-1
clone size: -
CDR3 protein: CSASRARTGGINEQFF

D gene: -
V gene: TRBV4-2
clone size: -
CDR3 protein: CASRRDFNTGELFF

D gene: TRBD1
V gene: TRBV15
clone size: few
CDR3 protein: CATSRDRPGQGQSGELFF

D gene: TRBD2
V gene: TRBV5-1
clone size: -
CDR3 protein: CASSSFLAGGEQFF

D gene: -
V gene: TRBV5-4
clone size: -
CDR3 protein: CASSTRGGTTEAFF

D gene: -
V gene: TRBV10-3
clone size: -
CDR3 protein: CAISERRSTDTQYF

D gene: -
V gene: TRBV25-1
clone size: -
CDR3 protein: CASSARYQNTEAFF

D gene: -
V gene: TRBV30
clone size: once
CDR3 protein: CARDHRASTGELFF

D gene: -
V gene: TRBV5-4
clone size: -
CDR3 protein: CASSLIAPSGETQYF

D gene: TRBD1
V gene: TRBV27
clone size: once
CDR3 protein: CASSDRQGFNSPLHF

D gene: -
V gene: TRBV11-3
clone size: -
CDR3 protein: CASSYPGVAEAFF

D gene: TRBD1
V gene: TRBV6-1
clone size: -
CDR3 protein: CASSDGQGWSEQYF

D gene: -
V gene: TRBV6-2/TRBV6-3
clone size: -
CDR3 protein: CASSYSRDLGHSNQPQHF

D gene: -
V gene: TRBV13
clone size: -
CDR3 protein: CASSPQGTYEQYF

D gene: TRBD2
V gene: TRBV4-1
clone size: once
CDR3 protein: CASSQYQTSLETQYF

D gene: TRBD1
V gene: TRBV4-2
clone size: -
CDR3 protein: CASSQVSTPSDRSEAFF

D gene: TRBD1
V gene: TRBV5-1
clone size: -
CDR3 protein: CASSLGGTGEGNTEAFF

D gene: TRBD1
V gene: TRBV5-8
clone size: -
CDR3 protein: CASSLGQGVNQPQHF

D gene: -
V gene: TRBV6-6
clone size: -
CDR3 protein: CASSHRAWRGNTIYF

D gene: -
V gene: TRBV9
clone size: -
CDR3 protein: CASSVGPPPGAEQYF

D gene: -
V gene: TRBV6-5
clone size: once
CDR3 protein: CASSQQGSGYEQYF

D gene: TRBD1
V gene: TRBV27
clone size: -
CDR3 protein: CASSPTTGGYGYTF

D gene: -
V gene: TRBV19
clone size: -
CDR3 protein: CASSIGLHRTFGLYEQYF

D gene: -
V gene: TRBV23-1
clone size: -
CDR3 protein: CASSSQGDYEQYF

D gene: TRBD2
V gene: TRBV7-9
clone size: -
CDR3 protein: CASITAGGLQETQYF

D gene: -
V gene: TRBV6-5
clone size: -
CDR3 protein: CASSFGQNQPQHF

D gene: -
V gene: TRBV4-1
clone size: few
CDR3 protein: CASSQESGQGYTGELFF

D gene: -
V gene: TRBV19
clone size: -
CDR3 protein: CASSLSRETQYF

D gene: TRBD1
V gene: TRBV6-5
clone size: -
CDR3 protein: CASRPRGRGGYTF

D gene: -
V gene: TRBV10-2
clone size: -
CDR3 protein: CASRQIMNTEAFF

D gene: -
V gene: TRBV9
clone size: -
CDR3 protein: CASSSGGGVGNSPLHF

D gene: TRBD1
V gene: TRBV5-1
clone size: -
CDR3 protein: CASLGQPNTEAFF

D gene: TRBD1
V gene: TRBV19
clone size: -
CDR3 protein: CASTQGVPDTQYF

D gene: -
V gene: TRBV4-1
clone size: once
CDR3 protein: CASSQDPVYEQYF

D gene: TRBD2
V gene: TRBV7-7
clone size: once
CDR3 protein: CASSPRTSGSYEQYF

D gene: -
V gene: TRBV1
clone size: few
CDR3 protein: CTSTTSAEHTGELFF

D gene: -
V gene: TRBV3-1/TRBV3-2
clone size: -
CDR3 protein: CASSLRPPQLPRYEQYF

D gene: -
V gene: TRBV3-1/TRBV3-2
clone size: -
CDR3 protein: CASSRIQGRETQYF

D gene: -
V gene: TRBV6-2/TRBV6-3
clone size: -
CDR3 protein: CASSSVWPSPYEQYF

D gene: TRBD1
V gene: TRBV6-1
clone size: -
CDR3 protein: CASSEGTGGGYGYTF

D gene: -
V gene: TRBV12-3/TRBV12-4
clone size: -
CDR3 protein: CASTAELREKLFF

D gene: -
V gene: TRBV12-3/TRBV12-4
clone size: -
CDR3 protein: CASTTSGKAFF

D gene: -
V gene: TRBV2
clone size: few
CDR3 protein: CASSVGQRNEKLFF

D gene: TRBD2
V gene: TRBV7-3
clone size: -
CDR3 protein: CASSPTSGGAGEQFF

D gene: -
V gene: TRBV5-6
clone size: -
CDR3 protein: CASSLAGNQPQHF

D gene: TRBD2
V gene: TRBV11-3
clone size: -
CDR3 protein: CASSPGGDTQYF

D gene: -
V gene: TRBV12-3/TRBV12-4
clone size: -
CDR3 protein: CASTRDLGTEAFF

D gene: -
V gene: TRBV18
clone size: -
CDR3 protein: CASSHGTSTDTQYF

D gene: -
V gene: TRBV15
clone size: -
CDR3 protein: CATSGEAPHEQYF

D gene: -
V gene: TRBV6-1
clone size: few
CDR3 protein: CASIQQGNTEAFF

D gene: TRBD1
V gene: TRBV5-4
clone size: few
CDR3 protein: CASSLAGQGGYGYTF